Below are 31 T cell receptor beta chains sequenced from a single sample in a study of blood T cell repertoires in COVID-19. Sequenced by immunoSEQ multiplex PCR; TCRdb stores in-frame clones only, minus some. Of 200,000 to 250,000 clones in the sample, roughly 80% were seen once. Sequencing input: peripheral blood. The origin of the receptors is an elderly woman with COVID-19, enrolled during active disease.

This clone showed up just a few times. The rearrangement links TRBV11-2 to TRBJ1-5; D is undetermined. This CDR3 spans 15 amino acids. V lost 1 base and J 5 bases, leaving 12 bases between the germline ends. Germline-derived CDR1 and CDR2 are SGHAT and FQNNGV. CDR3 coding DNA: TGTGCCAGCAGCTTAGGGGAGCGAGGCCATCAGCCCCAGCATTTT. Its protein is CASSLGERGHQPQHF.

In its sample, this clone was seen once. This chain uses TRBV29-1 with TRBJ1-4; 7 bases fit TRBD1. Germline CDR1 SQVTM, CDR2 ANQGSEA. V lost 7 bases, J lost 8 bases, and 10 bases stayed unmatched. The CDR3 loop spans 13 amino acids. For the CDR3, the DNA is TGCAGCGCAACCGGACAGGCGGGGGAAAAACTGTTTTTT. Translating gives CSATGQAGEKLFF.

In DNA form, the CDR3 reads TGTGCCAGCAGCCAGGGACAGGGTTACGAGCAGTACTTC. Translated, it gives CASSQGQGYEQYF. This chain uses TRBV12-3 or TRBV12-4 with TRBJ2-7; 9 nucleotides match TRBD1. V lost 6 bases and J lost 4; bases outside the gene matches: 4. The CDR3 length is 13 residues.

The V gene is TRBV6-5, the J gene TRBJ2-1; TRBD2 might be the D (7 bases). V dropped 2 bases and J dropped 9 bases, with 14 bases sitting between them. The germline CDR1 and CDR2 sequences are MNHEY and SVGAGI. The CDR3 consists of 14 residues. This CDR3 is CASSYAQGTTEQFF. The CDR3 DNA reads as TGTGCCAGCAGTTACGCCCAGGGGACTACTGAGCAGTTCTTC.

This chain joins TRBV4-1 and TRBJ2-6; 8 bases match TRBD1. With V trimmed by 4 bases and J by 2 bases, 7 bases remained unmatched. This CDR3 spans 17 amino acids. CDR1 and CDR2 from the germline V gene are MGHRA and YSYEKL. CDR3 DNA sequence: TGCGCCAGCAGCCCTACCCAGGGGGCTGCTGGGGCCAACGTCCTGACTTTC. It encodes CASSPTQGAAGANVLTF.

This rearrangement joins TRBV28 to TRBJ1-5; the D is unclear. The CDR3 totals 12 residues. CDR1 MDHEN and CDR2 SYDVKM come from the germline V gene. The V end was cut by 7 bases, the J end by 7 bases, with 11 bases between. This CDR3 is CASTYPPQPQHF. DNA for the CDR3: TGTGCCAGCACCTACCCACCCCAGCCCCAGCATTTT.

J is TRBJ1-1 and V is TRBV5-1; D is uncertain. CDR1 is SGHRS, CDR2 YFSETQ, per germline. The CDR3 totals 16 residues. V lost 2 bases to trimming and J lost 1 base, with 15 bases between them. DNA of the CDR3: TGCGCCAGCAGCTTATACCCCCCGACGGGGAACACTGAAGCTTTCTTT. Translating it yields CASSLYPPTGNTEAFF. The whole variable domain, filled in from reference TRBV5-1 and TRBJ1-1, reads KAGVTQTPRYLIKTRGQQVTLSCSPISGHRSVSWYQQTPGQGLQFLFEYFSETQRNKGNFPGRFSGRQFSNSRSEMNVSTLELGDSALYLCASSLYPPTGNTEAFFGQGTRLTVV.

The gene calls are TRBV3-1 (or the pseudogene TRBV3-2) and TRBJ1-2; unclear D gene. The CDR3 is 14 residues long. The germline V and J ends were trimmed by 1 base and 4 bases, with 10 bases remaining between them. Per the germline V gene, CDR1 is LGHDT and CDR2 is YNNKEL (reference sequence). CDR3 sequence reads: CASSQGPAGYGYTF. In DNA, the CDR3 is TGTGCCAGCAGCCAAGGGCCAGCAGGCTATGGCTACACCTTC.

This chain joins TRBV30 and TRBJ2-3; TRBD1 aligns across 7 bases. This CDR3 contains 15 residues. Per the germline V gene, CDR1 is GTSNPN and CDR2 is SVGIG (reference sequence). Germline trimming cut 3 bases from V and 5 bases from J; bases unmatched to any gene: 11. The CDR3 nucleotides read TGTGCCTGGAGGAGGGGGCCGAGGGGTCTAGATACGCAGTATTTT. Translating it yields CAWRRGPRGLDTQYF.

V gene TRBV2 combines with J gene TRBJ1-2; TRBD1 matches at 8 bases. The germline V gene encodes CDR1 SNHLY and CDR2 FYNNEI. The CDR3 consists of 14 residues. V was clipped by 8 bases and J by 1 base; unmatched bases: 6. The CDR3 nucleotides read TGTGCCAGCTTCCGGGACAGGAATAACTATGGCTACACCTTC. It translates to CASFRDRNNYGYTF.

The chain combines TRBV2 with TRBJ1-5, with D possibly TRBD1 on 6 matching bases. From germline, CDR1 is SNHLY and CDR2 FYNNEI. This CDR3 contains 15 residues. The ends were cut back, 2 bases at V and 6 bases at J, with 14 bases in the middle. The CDR3 DNA is TGTGCCAGCAGTGAATTTCGGGGGGCCGGTCAGCCCCAGCATTTT. As protein: CASSEFRGAGQPQHF.

This chain connects TRBV2 to TRBJ1-3; no clear D. Germline V gives CDR1 SNHLY, CDR2 FYNNEI. CDR3 length: 14 amino acids. CDR3 amino acids: CVSQSALLGNTIYF. The CDR3 DNA follows: TGTGTCAGTCAGTCAGCGCTTCTGGGAAACACCATATATTTT.

The rearrangement uses TRBV5-4 and TRBJ2-3; D gene uncertain. Per the germline V gene, CDR1 is SGHNT and CDR2 is YYREEE (reference sequence). V dropped 0 bases and J dropped 2 bases, with 16 bases sitting between them. This CDR3 is built from 17 residues. The CDR3 DNA reads TGTGCCAGCAGCTTGGGCGCAGGCATAAAGCTCACAGATACGCAGTATTTT. Translating it yields CASSLGAGIKLTDTQYF.

DNA of the CDR3: TGTGCCAGCAGCTTTCGACAGGTCAATCAGCCCCAGCATTTT. Protein product: CASSFRQVNQPQHF. This chain uses TRBV5-6 with TRBJ1-5, with D possibly TRBD1 on 6 matching bases. CDR3 size: 14 residues. Trimming pared 2 bases from V and 3 bases from J, leaving 9 bases between. The V gene's germline CDR1 is SGHDT and CDR2 YYEEEE.

This chain links TRBV11-2 with TRBJ1-4; the D gene is possibly TRBD1 (6 bases). CDR3 length equals 13 residues. Germline CDR1 reads SGHAT; CDR2 reads FQNNGV. V was shortened by 10 bases and J by 7 bases, with 16 bases between the two germline ends. The CDR3, as DNA: TGTGCCACCCAATCACAGGGTCCTGAAAAACTGTTTTTT. Protein product: CATQSQGPEKLFF.

This chain connects TRBV7-3 to TRBJ2-1; 9 positions agree with TRBD1. Losses at the gene ends were 3 bases for V and 6 bases for J; bases not matched to a gene: 6. CDR1 and CDR2 (germline): SGHTA, FQGTGA. This CDR3 is 15 amino acids long. CDR3 DNA: TGTGCCAGCAGCTTGCGGGGACAGGGAAGCAATGAGCAGTTCTTC. As protein: CASSLRGQGSNEQFF.

V and J are TRBV5-5 and TRBJ1-1; the D gene is possibly TRBD1 (6 bases). The CDR3 covers 16 residues. Germline V gene data show CDR1 as SGHKS and CDR2 as YYEKEE (reference sequence). V was cut by 4 bases and J by 0 bases, with 16 bases left in between. For the CDR3, the DNA is TGTGCCAGCAGCCCACGAGTCAGGGGTATGAACACTGAAGCTTTCTTT. Protein sequence: CASSPRVRGMNTEAFF.

As for this clone: Other DNA sequences in the sample encode the same CDR3. The chain combines TRBV4-3 with TRBJ2-1, with 7 bases matching TRBD2. There are 16 residues in the CDR3. Germline V gives CDR1 LGHNA, CDR2 YSLEER. After removal of 3 bases from V and 1 base from J, the junction contained 6 bases not matched to a gene. The CDR3 region has the DNA TGCGCCAGCAGCCAGGCTAGCGGAAATTCCTACAATGAGCAGTTCTTC. Residues: CASSQASGNSYNEQFF.

The rearrangement links TRBV3-1 (or the pseudogene TRBV3-2) to TRBJ2-1, with 9 bases aligning to TRBD2. This CDR3 contains 15 residues. V lost 4 bases and J lost 0; bases outside the gene matches: 1. CDR1 is LGHDT and CDR2 is YNNKEL in the germline V gene (reference sequence). For the CDR3, the DNA is TGTGCCAGCAGCCCGCGGGGGGGCTCCTACAATGAGCAGTTCTTC. Protein sequence: CASSPRGGSYNEQFF.

The genes are TRBV9 and TRBJ1-1; D gene uncertain. V was trimmed by 1 base and J by 0 bases, leaving 4 bases between them. Germline assignment: CDR1 SGDLS and CDR2 YYNGEE. The CDR3 has 13 amino acids. The CDR3 loop is CASSVNMNTEAFF. The CDR3, as DNA: TGTGCCAGCAGCGTAAACATGAACACTGAAGCTTTCTTT.

The chain uses TRBV24-1 and TRBJ2-1; the match to TRBD2 covers 12 bases. Germline values: CDR1 KGHDR, CDR2 SFDVKD. The J segment lost 7 bases and the V segment lost 2 bases, leaving 5 bases of the junction unmatched. This CDR3 spans 16 amino acids. The CDR3 is CATSDSTSGRRNEQFF. Written as DNA, the CDR3 is TGTGCCACCAGTGATTCTACTAGCGGGAGGAGAAATGAGCAGTTCTTC.

This clone was counted ten times or more. The chain has TRBV24-1 and TRBJ2-7; D gene uncertain. This CDR3 is 15 amino acids long. V lost 3 bases to trimming and J lost 2 bases, with 13 bases between them. Germline V gives CDR1 KGHDR, CDR2 SFDVKD. This CDR3 reads CATSDVTGSTYEQYF. The CDR3 nucleotides read TGTGCCACCAGTGATGTAACGGGTTCAACCTACGAGCAGTACTTC.

The rearrangement links TRBV5-1 to TRBJ2-3, with 7 bases that match TRBD2. Per germline, CDR1 SGHRS and CDR2 YFSETQ. The CDR3 runs 13 residues. V dropped 7 bases and J dropped 3; count of bases not matched to a gene: 5. CDR3 sequence (DNA): TGCGCCAGCGGGGAGGGGATTACAGATACGCAGTATTTT. It encodes CASGEGITDTQYF.

The chain has TRBV24-1 and TRBJ1-2; D remains ambiguous. The V and J ends lost 3 bases and 6 bases respectively, with 10 bases between them. Germline V gene sequence: CDR1 KGHDR, CDR2 SFDVKD. The CDR3 contains 13 residues. CDR3 sequence (DNA): TGTGCCACCAGTGATGGCAGGCCCAATGGCTACACCTTC. Protein: CATSDGRPNGYTF.

The chain joins TRBV5-1 to TRBJ1-1; D is perhaps TRBD1 (5 bases). This CDR3 contains 15 residues. Trimming left V 1 base short and J 1 base short, with 11 bases between. Germline CDR1 is SGHRS and CDR2 is YFSETQ. The CDR3 loop is CASSLMVGANTEAFF. The CDR3 DNA is TGCGCCAGCAGCTTGATGGTAGGGGCGAACACTGAAGCTTTCTTT. Full variable domain (remainder filled in from reference TRBV5-1 and TRBJ1-1): KAGVTQTPRYLIKTRGQQVTLSCSPISGHRSVSWYQQTPGQGLQFLFEYFSETQRNKGNFPGRFSGRQFSNSRSEMNVSTLELGDSALYLCASSLMVGANTEAFFGQGTRLTVV.

The chain carries TRBV5-5 and TRBJ1-2; D is possibly TRBD1 (6 bases). The CDR3 covers 15 residues. V shed 4 bases and J shed 0 bases, with 13 bases lying between them. Germline loops: CDR1 SGHKS, CDR2 YYEKEE (reference sequence). The CDR3 spells CASSPTGTSNYGYTF. For the CDR3, the DNA is TGTGCCAGCAGCCCGACAGGAACCTCTAACTATGGCTACACCTTC.

CDR3 protein: CASSLWTPSSYNEQFF. As DNA, the CDR3 is TGTGCCAGCTCACTCTGGACTCCGAGCTCCTACAATGAGCAGTTCTTC. The chain combines TRBV18 with TRBJ2-1, with D maybe TRBD2 (5 bases). Trimming took 4 bases from V and 0 from J, leaving 13 bases between them. The CDR3 spans 16 residues. Looked up from germline, CDR1 is KGHSH and CDR2 is LQKENI.

V is TRBV24-1 and J is TRBJ1-1; D is unresolved. CDR1 and CDR2 (germline): KGHDR, SFDVKD. Trimming shortened V by 4 bases and J by 2 bases, and 10 bases separated the two germline ends. CDR3 size: 14 residues. CDR3 sequence: CATSEGGSNTEAFF. The CDR3 DNA is TGTGCCACCAGTGAGGGAGGTTCCAACACTGAAGCTTTCTTT.

The genes are TRBV5-8 and TRBJ1-6; 7 bases line up with TRBD1. Germline assignment: CDR1 SGHTS and CDR2 YDEGEE. This CDR3 region has 17 residues. V trimming: 0 bases; J trimming: 6 bases; junction bases outside the gene matches: 9. The CDR3 is CASSLALSAGGNSPLHF. The CDR3 coding sequence is TGTGCCAGCAGCTTGGCCCTTTCAGCAGGGGGTAATTCACCCCTCCACTTT.

The gene calls are TRBV12-3 or TRBV12-4 and TRBJ1-3; unclear D gene. The CDR3 is 13 amino acids. The germline V and J ends were trimmed by 8 bases and 0 bases, with 8 bases remaining between them. CDR3 nucleotides: TGTGCCAGCGAAACGAGCTCTGGAAACACCATATATTTT. This encodes CASETSSGNTIYF.

V is TRBV2 and J is TRBJ1-1; TRBD1 is a possible D gene (6 bases). V lost 7 bases, J lost 0 bases, and 9 bases lay in between. CDR3 length: 13 amino acids. The germline V gene encodes CDR1 SNHLY and CDR2 FYNNEI. CDR3 DNA: TGTGCCAGCAACAGACAGGTGAACACTGAAGCTTTCTTT. It yields the protein CASNRQVNTEAFF.